The 6 T cell receptor beta chains below come from one sample, sequenced in a study of CD8 T cells in ankylosing spondylitis. Notes on the study in general: The study identified a TCR beta motif of several highly homologous variants that appeared characteristic of ankylosing spondylitis blood.

TCRdb used MiXCR to reprocess the 5' RACE reads, holding one entry per CDR3 protein. The sample lists 700,000 to 1,000,000 distinct CDR3 sequences; around 11% were seen once. Which antigens these TCRs recognize remains unknown. The sequencing input was blood, either unsorted or a sorted T cell fraction (not recorded which). The receptors were gathered from a male donor with ankylosing spondylitis.

This clonotype appeared a single time. The chain joins TRBV28 to TRBJ1-2; D is ambiguous. V was pared by 3 bases and J by 5 bases, with 13 bases between. Germline V gene sequence: CDR1 MDHEN, CDR2 SYDVKM. This CDR3 is built from 14 residues. CDR3 residues: CASSLGQRPYGYTF. The CDR3 DNA is TGTGCCAGCAGTTTGGGTCAGCGACCTTATGGCTACACCTTC.

The rearrangement joins TRBV7-9 to TRBJ2-7, with D possibly matching TRBD2 (6 bases). Trimming removed 3 bases at V and 1 base at J, with 13 bases between. The germline V gene has CDR1 SEHNR and CDR2 FQNEAQ (reference sequence). CDR3 length: 15 residues. Here the CDR3 reads CASSLGSSVSYEQYF. The CDR3 region has the DNA TGTGCCAGCAGCTTGGGATCTAGCGTTTCCTACGAGCAGTACTTC.

This sequence joins TRBV15 and TRBJ1-5; D is perhaps TRBD1 (5 bases). Trimming took 1 base from V and 6 from J, leaving 19 bases between them. The CDR3 contains 17 residues. The germline CDR1 and CDR2 sequences are LNHNV and YYDKDF (reference sequence). The CDR3 loop reads CATSRGTRIWEIQPQHF. The CDR3 DNA reads as TGTGCCACCAGCAGAGGGACAAGGATTTGGGAGATTCAGCCCCAGCATTTT.

V is TRBV15 and J is TRBJ2-2; D remains ambiguous. The CDR3 is made up of 16 amino acids. Germline CDR1 reads LNHNV; CDR2 reads YYDKDF (reference sequence). V was pared by 0 bases and J by 5 bases, with 13 bases between. CDR3: CATSRDPRARTGELFF. CDR3 nucleotides: TGTGCCACCAGCAGAGATCCCCGGGCCCGGACCGGGGAGCTGTTTTTT.

This clonotype was observed many times. The chain carries TRBV7-2 and TRBJ1-2; TRBD1 matches 8 bases. J was trimmed by 7 bases and V by 2 bases; bases with no gene match: 6. This CDR3 contains 14 residues. Per the germline V gene, CDR1 is SGHTA and CDR2 is FQGNSA. The DNA for the CDR3 is TGTGCCAGCAGCTTACCGACAGGGGACGGTGGCTACACCTTC. This sequence encodes CASSLPTGDGGYTF.

The CDR3 DNA sequence: TGTGCCAGCATAAATCAGGGTTTTTACGAGCAGTACTTC. It codes for CASINQGFYEQYF. The chain is built from TRBV28 and TRBJ2-7; perhaps TRBD1 as D (5 bases). V shed 7 bases and J shed 4 bases, with 14 bases lying between them. CDR1 and CDR2 (germline): MDHEN, SYDVKM. The CDR3 contains 13 residues. The whole variable domain, remainder taken from reference TRBV28 and TRBJ2-7, is DVKVTQSSRYLVKRTGEKVFLECVQDMDHENMFWYRQDPGLGLRLIYFSYDVKMKEKGDIPEGYSVSREKKERFSLILESASTNQTSMYLCASINQGFYEQYFGPGTRLTVT.